This T cell receptor (beta chain) was captured in a study of blood T cell repertoires in COVID-19. Study as a whole: Donors in the United States, Italy and Spain gave samples during acute or convalescent COVID-19.

Participants' reported clinical history set cohort assignment. Recovered Cohort 3 donors showed two negative PCRs, clearance, or symptom resolution. Assay: immunoSEQ multiplex PCR; the TCRdb copy retains only in-frame clones and omits some. This sample has 150,000 to 200,000 clones; around 89% occur once, and the top ten carry 6.5% to 8%. CDR3 length: 15 residues. Germline V gene lookup returns CDR1 SGHVS and CDR2 FQNEAQ. The germline V and J ends were trimmed by 0 bases and 3 bases, with 12 bases remaining between them. The sequence was collected from a woman in her forties or fifties who had recovered from COVID-19. The sequenced material came from PBMCs or T cells enriched from blood (not recorded which). The chain is built from TRBV7-8 and TRBJ2-7, with unresolved D. CDR3 residues: CASSLAPEVGYEQYF. DNA for the CDR3: TGTGCCAGCAGCTTAGCGCCCGAGGTGGGCTACGAGCAGTACTTC.